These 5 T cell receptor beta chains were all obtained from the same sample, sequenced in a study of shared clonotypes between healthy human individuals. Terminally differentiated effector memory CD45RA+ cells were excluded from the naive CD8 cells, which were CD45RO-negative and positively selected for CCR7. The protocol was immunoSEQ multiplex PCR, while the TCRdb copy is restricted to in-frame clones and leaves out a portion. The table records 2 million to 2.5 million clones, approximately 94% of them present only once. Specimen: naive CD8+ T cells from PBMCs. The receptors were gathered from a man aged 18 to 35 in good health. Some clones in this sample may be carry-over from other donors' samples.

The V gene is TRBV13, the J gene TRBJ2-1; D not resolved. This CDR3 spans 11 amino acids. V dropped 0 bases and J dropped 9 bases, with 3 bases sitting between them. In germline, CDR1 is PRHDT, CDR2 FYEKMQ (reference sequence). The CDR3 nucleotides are TGTGCCAGCAGCTTAGGAAGTGAGCAGTTCTTC. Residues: CASSLGSEQFF.

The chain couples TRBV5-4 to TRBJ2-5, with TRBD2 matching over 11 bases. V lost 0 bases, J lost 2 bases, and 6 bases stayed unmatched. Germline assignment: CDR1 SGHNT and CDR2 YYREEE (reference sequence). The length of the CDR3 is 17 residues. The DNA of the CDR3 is TGTGCCAGCAGCTTGGTCCCTAGCGGGAGGAATCAAGAGACCCAGTACTTC. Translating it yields CASSLVPSGRNQETQYF.

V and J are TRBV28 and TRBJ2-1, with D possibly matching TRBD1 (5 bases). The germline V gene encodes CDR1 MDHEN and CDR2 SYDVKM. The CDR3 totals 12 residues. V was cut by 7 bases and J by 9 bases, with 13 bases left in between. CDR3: CASTTREREQFF. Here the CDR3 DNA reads TGTGCCAGCACCACCAGGGAACGTGAGCAGTTCTTC. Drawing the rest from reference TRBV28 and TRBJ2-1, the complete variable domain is DVKVTQSSRYLVKRTGEKVFLECVQDMDHENMFWYRQDPGLGLRLIYFSYDVKMKEKGDIPEGYSVSREKKERFSLILESASTNQTSMYLCASTTREREQFFGPGTRLTVL.

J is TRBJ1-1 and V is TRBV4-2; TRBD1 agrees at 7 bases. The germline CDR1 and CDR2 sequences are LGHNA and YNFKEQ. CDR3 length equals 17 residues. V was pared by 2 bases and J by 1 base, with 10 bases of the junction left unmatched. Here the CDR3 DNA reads TGTGCCAGCAGCCAACCTAACCCGGGACAGAAGAACACTGAAGCTTTCTTT. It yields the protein CASSQPNPGQKNTEAFF.

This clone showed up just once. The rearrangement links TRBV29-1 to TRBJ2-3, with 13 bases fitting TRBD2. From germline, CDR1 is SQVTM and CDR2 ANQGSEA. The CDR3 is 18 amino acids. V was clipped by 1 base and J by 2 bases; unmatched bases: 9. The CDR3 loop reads CSVEGSLGTSGDTDTQYF. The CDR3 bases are TGCAGCGTTGAAGGCTCCCTCGGGACTAGCGGGGACACAGATACGCAGTATTTT.